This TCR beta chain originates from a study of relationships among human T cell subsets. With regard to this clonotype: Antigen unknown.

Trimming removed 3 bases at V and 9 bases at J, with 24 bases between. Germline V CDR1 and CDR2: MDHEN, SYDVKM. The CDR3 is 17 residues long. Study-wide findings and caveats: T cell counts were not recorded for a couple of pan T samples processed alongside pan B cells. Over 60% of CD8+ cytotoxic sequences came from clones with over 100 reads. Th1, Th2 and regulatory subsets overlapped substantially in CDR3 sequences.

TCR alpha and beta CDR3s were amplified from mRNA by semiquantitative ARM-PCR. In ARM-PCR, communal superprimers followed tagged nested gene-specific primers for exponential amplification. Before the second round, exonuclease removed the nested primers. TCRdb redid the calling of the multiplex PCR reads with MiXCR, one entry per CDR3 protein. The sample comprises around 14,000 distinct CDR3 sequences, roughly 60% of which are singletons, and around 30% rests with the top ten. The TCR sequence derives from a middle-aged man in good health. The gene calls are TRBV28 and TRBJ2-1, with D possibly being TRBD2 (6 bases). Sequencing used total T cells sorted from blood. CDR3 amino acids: CASSFRLSGLRRGEQFF. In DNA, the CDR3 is TGTGCCAGCAGTTTTCGGTTATCGGGACTTAGACGCGGTGAGCAGTTCTTC.